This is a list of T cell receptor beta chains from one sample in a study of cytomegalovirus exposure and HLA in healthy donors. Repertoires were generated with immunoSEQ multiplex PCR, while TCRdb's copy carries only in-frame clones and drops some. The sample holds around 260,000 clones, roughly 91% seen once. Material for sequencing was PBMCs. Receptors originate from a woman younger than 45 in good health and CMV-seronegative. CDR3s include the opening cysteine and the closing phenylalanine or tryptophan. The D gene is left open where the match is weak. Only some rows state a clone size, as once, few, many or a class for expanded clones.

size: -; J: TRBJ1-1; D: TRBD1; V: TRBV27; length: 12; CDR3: CASSWAGGEAFF; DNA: TGTGCCAGCAGTTGGGCAGGGGGAGAAGCTTTCTTT
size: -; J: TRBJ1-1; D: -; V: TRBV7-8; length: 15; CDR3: CASSAARGPNTEAFF; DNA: TGTGCCAGCAGCGCAGCCAGGGGACCGAACACTGAAGCTTTCTTT
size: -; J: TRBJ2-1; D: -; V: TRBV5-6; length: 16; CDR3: CASSFLVRASFNEQFF; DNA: TGTGCCAGCAGCTTTCTTGTAAGGGCCAGCTTCAATGAGCAGTTCTTC
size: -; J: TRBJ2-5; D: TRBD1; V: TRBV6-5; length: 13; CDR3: CASSTGVGETQYF; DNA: TGTGCCAGCAGTACAGGGGTCGGAGAGACCCAGTACTTC
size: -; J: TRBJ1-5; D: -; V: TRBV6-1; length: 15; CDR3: CASSVTGVSNQPQHF; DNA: TGTGCCAGCAGCGTCACCGGGGTTAGCAATCAGCCCCAGCATTTT
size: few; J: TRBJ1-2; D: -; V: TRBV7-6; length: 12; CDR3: CASSLVPGFYTF; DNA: TGTGCCAGCAGCTTAGTTCCGGGGTTCTACACCTTC
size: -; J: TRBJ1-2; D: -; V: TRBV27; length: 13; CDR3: CASSPTGYYGYTF; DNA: TGTGCCAGCAGTCCCACAGGGTACTATGGCTACACCTTC
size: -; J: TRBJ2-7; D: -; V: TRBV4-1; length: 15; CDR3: CASSQETGQTYEQYF; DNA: TGCGCCAGCAGCCAAGAGACTGGACAAACCTACGAGCAGTACTTC
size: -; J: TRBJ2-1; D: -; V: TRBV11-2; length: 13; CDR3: CASSLVKYNEQFF; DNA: TGTGCCAGCAGCTTAGTCAAGTACAATGAGCAGTTCTTC
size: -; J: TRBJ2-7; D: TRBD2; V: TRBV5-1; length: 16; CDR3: CASSLFGLAENYEQYF; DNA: TGCGCCAGCAGCTTATTTGGGCTAGCGGAGAACTACGAGCAGTACTTC
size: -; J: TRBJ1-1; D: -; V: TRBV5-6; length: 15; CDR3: CASTPGQVANTEAFF; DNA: TGTGCCAGCACCCCCGGGCAGGTAGCGAACACTGAAGCTTTCTTT
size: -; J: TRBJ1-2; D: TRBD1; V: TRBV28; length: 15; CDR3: CASSLGRTGGGGYTF; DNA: TGTGCCAGCAGTTTGGGGCGGACAGGGGGCGGCGGCTACACCTTC
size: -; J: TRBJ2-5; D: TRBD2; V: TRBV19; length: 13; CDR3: CATRLAGQETQYF; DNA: TGTGCCACTAGACTAGCGGGACAAGAGACCCAGTACTTC
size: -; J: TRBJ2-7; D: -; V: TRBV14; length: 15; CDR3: CASSQDRGPSYEQYF; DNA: TGTGCCAGCAGCCAAGATCGGGGACCGTCCTACGAGCAGTACTTC
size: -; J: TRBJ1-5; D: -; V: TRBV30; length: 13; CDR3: CAWSQGRDQPQHF; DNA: TGTGCCTGGAGTCAAGGGCGGGACCAGCCCCAGCATTTT
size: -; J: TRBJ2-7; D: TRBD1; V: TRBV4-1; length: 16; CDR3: CASSQETGWGAGEQYF; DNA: TGCGCCAGCAGCCAAGAGACAGGGTGGGGAGCTGGCGAGCAGTACTTC
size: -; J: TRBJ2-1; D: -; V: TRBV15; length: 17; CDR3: CATSREKVAWDYNEQFF; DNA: TGTGCCACCAGCAGAGAGAAGGTGGCATGGGACTACAATGAGCAGTTCTTC
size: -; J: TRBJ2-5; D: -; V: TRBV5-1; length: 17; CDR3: CASSPYHGGPGVETQYF; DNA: TGCGCCAGCAGCCCATACCATGGGGGGCCGGGGGTAGAGACCCAGTACTTC
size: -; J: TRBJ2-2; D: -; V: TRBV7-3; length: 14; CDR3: CASSSRLGTGELFF; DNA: TGTGCCAGCAGCTCACGCCTCGGGACCGGGGAGCTGTTTTTT
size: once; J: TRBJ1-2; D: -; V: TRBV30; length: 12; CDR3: CAWSPLTYGYTF; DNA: TGTGCCTGGAGTCCGCTTACCTATGGCTACACCTTC
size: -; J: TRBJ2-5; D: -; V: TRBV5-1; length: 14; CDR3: CASSLWDAQETQYF; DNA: TGCGCCAGCAGCTTGTGGGACGCCCAAGAGACCCAGTACTTC
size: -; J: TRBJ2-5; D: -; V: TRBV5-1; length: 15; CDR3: CASSDFVGQQETQYF; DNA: TGCGCCAGCAGCGACTTTGTGGGGCAGCAAGAGACCCAGTACTTC
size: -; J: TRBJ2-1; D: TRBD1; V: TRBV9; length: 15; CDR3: CASSVTGTGPNEQFF; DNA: TGTGCCAGCAGCGTCACCGGGACAGGACCGAATGAGCAGTTCTTC
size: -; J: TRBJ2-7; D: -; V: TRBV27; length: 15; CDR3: CASSSSGTSSYEQYF; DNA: TGTGCCAGCAGTTCCTCCGGGACTTCCTCCTACGAGCAGTACTTC
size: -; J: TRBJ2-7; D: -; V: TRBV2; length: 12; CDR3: CASRQARYEQYF; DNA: TGTGCCAGCAGACAGGCCCGCTACGAGCAGTACTTC
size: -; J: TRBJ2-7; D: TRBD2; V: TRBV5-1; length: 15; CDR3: CASSTRTSGIYEQYF; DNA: TGCGCCAGCAGCACCCGGACTAGCGGAATCTACGAGCAGTACTTC
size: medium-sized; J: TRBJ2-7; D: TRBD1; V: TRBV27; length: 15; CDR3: CASSFTGQGVDEQYF; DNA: TGTGCCAGCAGTTTTACCGGACAGGGGGTTGACGAGCAGTACTTC
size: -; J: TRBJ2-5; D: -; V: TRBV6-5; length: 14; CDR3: CASSNSGSQVTQYF; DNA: TGTGCCAGCAGTAACTCCGGATCGCAGGTGACCCAGTACTTC
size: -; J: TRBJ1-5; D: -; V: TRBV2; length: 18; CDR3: CASSHPWRSARANQPQHF; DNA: TGTGCCAGCAGTCACCCCTGGCGGTCCGCAAGGGCTAATCAGCCCCAGCATTTT
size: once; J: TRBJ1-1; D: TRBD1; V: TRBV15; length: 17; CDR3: CATSRGQGVHGGTEAFF; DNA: TGTGCCACCAGCAGAGGACAGGGGGTCCATGGTGGCACTGAAGCTTTCTTT
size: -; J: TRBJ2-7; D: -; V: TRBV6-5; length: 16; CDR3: CASSYSSQLSSYEQYF; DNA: TGTGCCAGCAGTTACTCATCACAACTTAGCTCCTACGAGCAGTACTTC
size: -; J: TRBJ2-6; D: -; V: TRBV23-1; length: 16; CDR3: CASSKVRHSGANVLTF; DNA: TGCGCCAGCAGCAAGGTAAGGCACTCTGGGGCCAACGTCCTGACTTTC
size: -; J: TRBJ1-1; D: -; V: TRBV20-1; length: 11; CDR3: CSAGGWTEAFF; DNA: TGCAGTGCTGGGGGGTGGACTGAAGCTTTCTTT
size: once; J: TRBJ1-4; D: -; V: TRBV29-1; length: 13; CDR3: CSVWGGDGEKLFF; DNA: TGCAGCGTTTGGGGGGGGGATGGTGAAAAACTGTTTTTT
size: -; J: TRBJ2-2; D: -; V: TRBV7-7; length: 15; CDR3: CASSPGTLNTGELFF; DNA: TGTGCCAGCAGCCCCGGGACTTTGAACACCGGGGAGCTGTTTTTT
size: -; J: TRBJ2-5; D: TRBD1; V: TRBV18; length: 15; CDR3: CASSPRRTGQETQYF; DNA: TGTGCCAGCTCACCTCGTCGGACAGGGCAAGAGACCCAGTACTTC
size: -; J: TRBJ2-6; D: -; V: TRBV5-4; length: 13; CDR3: CASSLTGANVLTF; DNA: TGTGCCAGCAGCTTAACTGGGGCCAACGTCCTGACTTTC
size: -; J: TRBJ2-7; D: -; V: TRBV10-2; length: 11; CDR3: CATEDGYEQYF; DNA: TGCGCCACCGAGGACGGCTACGAGCAGTACTTC
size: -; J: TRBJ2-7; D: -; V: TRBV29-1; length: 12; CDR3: CSVEGEAYEQYF; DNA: TGCAGCGTTGAAGGGGAAGCCTACGAGCAGTACTTC
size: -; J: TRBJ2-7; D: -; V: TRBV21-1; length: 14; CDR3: CASSTKQGSGEQYF; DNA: TGTGCCAGCAGCACAAAGCAGGGCAGCGGCGAGCAGTACTTC